Below, 20 T cell receptor beta chains from the same sample are listed, as sequenced in a study of PD-1 blockade in classical Hodgkin lymphoma. Clones were read by immunoSEQ multiplex PCR, and TCRdb kept only the in-frame ones, dropping some. Among 35,000 to 45,000 clones listed, over 80% were seen once. Each patient relapsed following autologous stem cell transplantation, and prior brentuximab vedotin exposure differed. The source material was peripheral blood mononuclear cells (PBMCs), sampled at baseline. The source of these receptors is a human donor with classical Hodgkin lymphoma.

The chain couples TRBV19 to TRBJ2-3; no clear D. V dropped 2 bases and J dropped 3 bases, with 9 bases sitting between them. Looked up from germline, CDR1 is LNHDA and CDR2 is SQIVND (reference sequence). The CDR3 is made up of 14 amino acids. CDR3 in amino acids: CASSIKGETDTQYF. The CDR3 bases are TGTGCCAGTAGTATAAAGGGCGAGACAGATACGCAGTATTTT.

The gene calls are TRBV9 and TRBJ1-6; 7 bases map to TRBD1. Germline lookup yields CDR1 SGDLS and CDR2 YYNGEE. Trimming took 6 bases from V and 8 from J; bases not matched to a gene: 5. The CDR3 runs to 13 residues. The CDR3 is CASTRDRDSPLHF. CDR3 nucleotides: TGTGCCAGCACCCGGGACAGAGATTCACCCCTCCACTTT.

This clone was seen a handful of times. The chain combines TRBV4-3 with TRBJ2-7; no clear D gene. There are 13 residues in the CDR3. CDR1 is LGHNA, CDR2 YSLEER, per germline. Trimming removed 1 base from V and 3 bases from J, with 7 bases in between. CDR3 sequence: CASSQAVSYEQYF. The CDR3 DNA is TGCGCCAGCAGCCAAGCCGTGAGCTACGAGCAGTACTTC.

The V call is TRBV9, the J call TRBJ2-7; 10 nucleotides agree with TRBD1. CDR3 length: 17 amino acids. The ends lost 2 bases at V and 9 bases at J; junction bases unmatched: 17. Germline loops: CDR1 SGDLS, CDR2 YYNGEE. CDR3 nucleotides: TGTGCCAGCAGCGTCCTCCCGGGGACAGGGGCCCGAGAAGGGCAGTACTTC. Translation gives CASSVLPGTGAREGQYF. The whole variable domain, filled in from reference TRBV9 and TRBJ2-7, reads DSGVTQTPKHLITATGQRVTLRCSPRSGDLSVYWYQQSLDQGLQFLIQYYNGEERAKGNILERFSAQQFPDLHSELNLSSLELGDSALYFCASSVLPGTGAREGQYFGPGTRLTVT.

The rearrangement links TRBV2 to TRBJ2-7; 8 nucleotides align to TRBD2. Germline CDR1 reads SNHLY; CDR2 reads FYNNEI. The junction had 12 bases not matched to a gene; V was cut back by 1 base and J by 4 bases. This CDR3 has 17 amino acids. The CDR3: CASSEDWRRGASYEQYF. In DNA, the CDR3 is TGTGCCAGCAGTGAAGATTGGAGGCGGGGGGCCAGTTACGAGCAGTACTTC.

This chain uses TRBV6-1 with TRBJ2-6; possible D gene TRBD2, 6 bases. V lost 8 bases and J 3 bases, leaving 14 bases between the germline ends. The V gene's germline CDR1 is MNHNS and CDR2 SASEGT. There are 15 residues in the CDR3. CDR3 residues: CASHGGSFGANVLTF. Written as DNA, the CDR3 is TGTGCCAGCCATGGGGGGAGTTTTGGGGCCAACGTCCTGACTTTC.

The V gene is TRBV6-6, the J gene TRBJ1-1; D is perhaps TRBD1 (5 bases). Trimming left V 2 bases short and J 6 bases short, with 13 bases between. CDR1 is MNHNY, CDR2 SVGAGI, per germline (reference sequence). The CDR3 has 14 amino acids. Here the CDR3 reads CASSYDLGRPEAFF. In DNA, the CDR3 is TGTGCCAGCAGTTACGATTTGGGGCGGCCTGAAGCTTTCTTT.

The chain uses TRBV7-9 and TRBJ1-6, with D unresolved. V lost 5 bases, J lost 0 bases, and 11 bases lay in between. CDR3 length: 16 residues. Germline V gives CDR1 SEHNR, CDR2 FQNEAQ (reference sequence). In nucleotides, the CDR3 is TGTGCCAGCAGCCCAGGATCTACCTCCTATAATTCACCCCTCCACTTT. This gives the protein CASSPGSTSYNSPLHF.

This chain connects TRBV7-2 to TRBJ1-4; D may be TRBD1 (5 bases). The V end lost 6 bases, the J end lost 0 bases, and 11 bases lay between the germline ends. The V gene's germline CDR1 is SGHTA and CDR2 FQGNSA. The CDR3 extends over 15 amino acids. In DNA form, the CDR3 reads TGTGCCAGCAGGGGGGGAGTAGCAACTAATGAAAAACTGTTTTTT. This gives the protein CASRGGVATNEKLFF.

This clone has just one count. This chain connects TRBV7-2 to TRBJ1-3, with D possibly being TRBD1 (5 bases). The CDR3 has 14 amino acids. CDR1 and CDR2 (germline): SGHTA, FQGNSA. With 2 bases removed from V and 2 bases from J, the gap between germline ends came to 7 bases. DNA for the CDR3: TGTGCCAGCAGCTTACAGGGCCCTGGAAACACCATATATTTT. As protein: CASSLQGPGNTIYF.

This chain uses TRBV6-6 with TRBJ1-5; D possibly corresponds to TRBD1 (5 bases). CDR3 length: 13 amino acids. The V and J ends lost 8 bases and 9 bases respectively, with 17 bases between them. Germline V gene lookup returns CDR1 MNHNY and CDR2 SVGAGI (reference sequence). The CDR3 protein is CASGEGWSRPQHF. The CDR3 nucleotides are TGTGCCAGCGGGGAGGGGTGGTCTAGGCCCCAGCATTTT.

The rearrangement joins TRBV19 to TRBJ2-1, with D unclear. The CDR3 totals 13 residues. Trimming cost V 0 bases and J 10 bases, with 10 bases left between them. The germline gives CDR1 LNHDA, CDR2 SQIVND (reference sequence). CDR3 coding DNA: TGTGCCAGTAGTATAGACCCAGTCTTGGAGCAGTTCTTC. The encoded protein is CASSIDPVLEQFF.

The chain links TRBV5-4 to TRBJ2-7; D perhaps matches TRBD1 (6 bases). Trimming shortened V by 4 bases and J by 0 bases, and 20 bases separated the two germline ends. The CDR3 length is 17 residues. Per the germline V gene, CDR1 is SGHNT and CDR2 is YYREEE (reference sequence). The CDR3 is CASSHDLGHLSSYEQYF. In DNA, the CDR3 is TGTGCCAGCAGCCATGATTTGGGACACTTGAGCTCCTACGAGCAGTACTTC.

The V and J genes are TRBV28 and TRBJ2-7, with D maybe TRBD1 (6 bases). The germline CDR1 and CDR2 sequences are MDHEN and SYDVKM. The CDR3 has 12 amino acids. Trimming shortened V by 3 bases and J by 3 bases, and 6 bases separated the two germline ends. CDR3 loop: CASSFRGYEQYF. CDR3 coding DNA: TGTGCCAGCAGTTTCAGGGGCTACGAGCAGTACTTC.

The chain joins TRBV4-1 to TRBJ2-2; either TRBD1 or TRBD2 may fit D (5 bases each). Trimming took 0 bases from V and 1 from J, leaving 21 bases between them. Germline V gene sequence: CDR1 MGHRA, CDR2 YSYEKL. CDR3 length: 20 residues. The CDR3 reads CASSQDRVSGRALNTGELFF. In nucleotides, the CDR3 is TGCGCCAGCAGCCAAGATCGAGTTTCGGGGCGGGCCTTGAACACCGGGGAGCTGTTTTTT.

The chain couples TRBV9 to TRBJ2-3; TRBD2 might be the D (5 bases). Trimming left V 2 bases short and J 4 bases short, with 14 bases between. Germline values: CDR1 SGDLS, CDR2 YYNGEE. The CDR3 is 15 amino acids. The CDR3: CASSVGSGLSDTQYF. The CDR3 DNA sequence: TGTGCCAGCAGCGTCGGCAGCGGATTGTCAGATACGCAGTATTTT.

Notes on this clone: Other DNA variants within this sample encode the same CDR3. The chain is built from TRBV7-2 and TRBJ1-1; no firm D call. Trimming took 5 bases from V and 0 from J, leaving 7 bases between them. The germline V gene encodes CDR1 SGHTA and CDR2 FQGNSA. CDR3 length equals 13 residues. Written as DNA, the CDR3 is TGTGCCAGCAGCCCAGACCTGAACACTGAAGCTTTCTTT. Amino acids: CASSPDLNTEAFF.

The chain joins TRBV6-1 to TRBJ2-2; a possible D gene is TRBD2 (6 bases). CDR1 is MNHNS and CDR2 is SASEGT in the germline V gene. CDR3 length equals 15 residues. With 4 bases removed from V and 0 bases from J, the gap between germline ends came to 9 bases. The CDR3: CASSGGTPNTGELFF. CDR3 nucleotides: TGTGCCAGCAGTGGCGGGACCCCGAACACCGGGGAGCTGTTTTTT.

V gene TRBV19 combines with J gene TRBJ1-1; 7 bases align to TRBD1. In germline, CDR1 is LNHDA, CDR2 SQIVND (reference sequence). The CDR3 loop spans 13 amino acids. V lost 5 bases to trimming and J lost 5 bases; unmatched junction nucleotides: 5. CDR3 coding DNA: TGTGCCAGTAGTGATCAGGGGGGGACTGAAGCTTTCTTT. The encoded protein is CASSDQGGTEAFF. Drawing the rest from reference TRBV19 and TRBJ1-1, the complete variable domain is DGGITQSPKYLFRKEGQNVTLSCEQNLNHDAMYWYRQDPGQGLRLIYYSQIVNDFQKGDIAEGYSVSREKKESFPLTVTSAQKNPTAFYLCASSDQGGTEAFFGQGTRLTVV.

V usage is TRBV7-2 and J usage is TRBJ2-7; 8 bases match TRBD1. Germline trimming cut 3 bases from V and 2 bases from J; bases unmatched to any gene: 3. The length of the CDR3 is 14 residues. CDR1 and CDR2 (germline): SGHTA, FQGNSA. The CDR3 is CASSFLQGAYEQYF. The CDR3 bases are TGTGCCAGCAGCTTTTTACAGGGGGCCTACGAGCAGTACTTC.